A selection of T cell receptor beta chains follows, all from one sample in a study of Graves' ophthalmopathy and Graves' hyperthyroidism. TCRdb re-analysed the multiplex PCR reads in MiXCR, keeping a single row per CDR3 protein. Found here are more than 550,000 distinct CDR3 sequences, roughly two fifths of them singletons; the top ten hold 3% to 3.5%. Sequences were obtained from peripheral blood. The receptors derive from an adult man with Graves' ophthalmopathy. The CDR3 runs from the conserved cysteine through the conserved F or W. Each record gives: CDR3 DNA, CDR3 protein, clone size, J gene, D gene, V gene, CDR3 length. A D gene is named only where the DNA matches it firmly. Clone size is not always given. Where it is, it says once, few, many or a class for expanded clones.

TGCGCCAGCAGCCTATTGGGACTAGCGGGATCGAACACCGGGGAGCTGTTTTTT | CASSLLGLAGSNTGELFF | - | TRBJ2-2 | TRBD2 | TRBV7-9 | 18
TGTGCCAGCAGCCCGACGACAGACCTCAATCAGCCCCAGCATTTT | CASSPTTDLNQPQHF | many | TRBJ1-5 | - | TRBV11-2 | 15
TGTGCCAGCAGCCCCTCGGAGGGACGGGCCACTGAAGCTTTCTTT | CASSPSEGRATEAFF | - | TRBJ1-1 | - | TRBV7-2 | 15
TGTGCCAGCAGCCAAGATCGGGGAACAGGCCAAGAGACCCAGTACTTC | CASSQDRGTGQETQYF | many | TRBJ2-5 | - | TRBV4-1 | 16
TGTGCCAGTTCGGGACTGAGGTGGGAAAAACTGTTTTTT | CASSGLRWEKLFF | many | TRBJ1-4 | - | TRBV19 | 13
TGTGCCAGTAGTTCCAATCCGGGACAGACACTGCCCCAGCATTTT | CASSSNPGQTLPQHF | - | TRBJ1-5 | TRBD1 | TRBV19 | 15
TGTGCCAGCAGTGAGGGACCCGACTCCTCCTACGAGCAGTACTTC | CASSEGPDSSYEQYF | - | TRBJ2-7 | - | TRBV2 | 15
TGTGCCATCAGTGACTCGTCCGGGATCCACGAGCAGTACTTC | CAISDSSGIHEQYF | - | TRBJ2-7 | - | TRBV10-3 | 14
TGTGCCAGCAGTTTAGGTTTGGCTAGCAATCAGCCCCAGCATTTT | CASSLGLASNQPQHF | many | TRBJ1-5 | - | TRBV12-3/TRBV12-4 | 15
TGTGCCAGCAGTTACTTGGGGGACAGCTATGGCTACACCTTC | CASSYLGDSYGYTF | few | TRBJ1-2 | TRBD1 | TRBV10-3 | 14
TGTGCCAGCAGCCAAGAGAATTTAGGGGGGGGTACTGAAGCTTTCTTT | CASSQENLGGGTEAFF | - | TRBJ1-1 | - | TRBV9 | 16
TGTGCCAGCAGCCTGACAGCGAATCAGCCCCAGCATTTT | CASSLTANQPQHF | many | TRBJ1-5 | - | TRBV12-3/TRBV12-4 | 13
TGCGCCAGCAGCCAAGACATGGCCCTAGCGGGAGGGCGGGAGACCCAGTACTTC | CASSQDMALAGGRETQYF | many | TRBJ2-5 | TRBD2 | TRBV4-1 | 18
TGCAGTGCTAGAGTTCTCCTAGCGGGGAGCCGTCCCTACGAGCAGTACTTC | CSARVLLAGSRPYEQYF | few | TRBJ2-7 | TRBD2 | TRBV20-1 | 17
TGTGCCAGCAGCTTACCTGGTGAAGCTTTCTTT | CASSLPGEAFF | - | TRBJ1-1 | - | TRBV11-1 | 11
TGTGCCAGCAGGGGGCTGGACACCATATATTTT | CASRGLDTIYF | - | TRBJ1-3 | - | TRBV2 | 11
TGTGCCAGCAGCTTATTACCCCACAACACTGAAGCTTTCTTT | CASSLLPHNTEAFF | many | TRBJ1-1 | - | TRBV7-2 | 14
TGCGCCAGCAGCCAAGATCGGGGCAGGGGGCACGAGCAGTACTTC | CASSQDRGRGHEQYF | few | TRBJ2-7 | TRBD1 | TRBV4-3 | 15
TGTGCCAGCAGTTCCCCCGGACTAGCGGTCTCCTACGAGCAGTACTTC | CASSSPGLAVSYEQYF | - | TRBJ2-7 | TRBD2 | TRBV10-3 | 16
TGCAGTGCCCCCGGGAGGGAGACCCAGTACTTC | CSAPGRETQYF | many | TRBJ2-5 | TRBD2 | TRBV20-1 | 11
TGTGCCTGGAGTGTAGGACAGGGCCCCTACGAGCAGTACTTC | CAWSVGQGPYEQYF | - | TRBJ2-7 | TRBD1 | TRBV10-3 | 14
TGTGCCAGCAGGCTGACAGGGTCGGGTTCACCCCTCCACTTT | CASRLTGSGSPLHF | - | TRBJ1-6 | TRBD1 | TRBV11-2 | 14
TGTGCCAGCAGCCAAGGTACGGAAACCTACGAGCAGTACTTC | CASSQGTETYEQYF | few | TRBJ2-7 | - | TRBV3-1 | 14
TGTGCCAGCAGTGTTACGGAAGGGGGGGGTCAGCCCCAGCATTTT | CASSVTEGGGQPQHF | few | TRBJ1-5 | - | TRBV6-4 | 15
TGTGCCAGCCACCAGGGATTGGGCACTGAAGCTTTCTTT | CASHQGLGTEAFF | - | TRBJ1-1 | - | TRBV25-1 | 13
TGCGCCAGCAGCCAAGATCCCAGGGGGGGCAATCAGCCCCAGCATTTT | CASSQDPRGGNQPQHF | few | TRBJ1-5 | TRBD1 | TRBV4-3 | 16
TGCGCCAGCAGCTTACAGGGGGTGTTGTCACCCCTCCACTTT | CASSLQGVLSPLHF | once | TRBJ1-6 | TRBD1 | TRBV5-1 | 14
TGCGCCAGCAAATGGTTGGCAGGGCTTGGGATGAACACTGAAGCTTTCTTT | CASKWLAGLGMNTEAFF | many | TRBJ1-1 | - | TRBV5-1 | 17
TGTGCCATCAGTGCAGGGGGGAGTGGCAATCAGCCCCAGCATTTT | CAISAGGSGNQPQHF | - | TRBJ1-5 | TRBD1 | TRBV10-3 | 15
TGCAGTGCTAGAGATGAAGGGATGGGGCTGAATCAGCCCCAGCATTTT | CSARDEGMGLNQPQHF | many | TRBJ1-5 | - | TRBV20-1 | 16
TGTGCCACCGCCCTCAGGGACAGCTCCTACGAGCAGTACTTC | CATALRDSSYEQYF | many | TRBJ2-7 | TRBD1 | TRBV15 | 14
TGTGCCAGCAGTTTCGGCAGCCGCGCTAACTATGGCTACACCTTC | CASSFGSRANYGYTF | many | TRBJ1-2 | - | TRBV12-3/TRBV12-4 | 15
TGCAGCGTCACTCCCGGGGATGGCTACACCTTC | CSVTPGDGYTF | - | TRBJ1-2 | - | TRBV29-1 | 11
TGTGCCATCTCCGTCGGGTTCGAGACCCAGTACTTC | CAISVGFETQYF | many | TRBJ2-5 | - | TRBV15 | 12
TGCAGTGCTAGAGAAAGTGGGGACAGCTATCAGCCCCAGCATTTT | CSARESGDSYQPQHF | many | TRBJ1-5 | TRBD1 | TRBV20-1 | 15
TGTGCCACGGGGCCGGACAGGGGCCTATACGAGCAGTACTTC | CATGPDRGLYEQYF | - | TRBJ2-7 | TRBD1 | TRBV10-3 | 14
TGTGCCACCAGTCCACAGGGAGAGTCTGGAAACACCATATATTTT | CATSPQGESGNTIYF | many | TRBJ1-3 | - | TRBV24-1 | 15
TGCGCCAGCAGCCCCGGGACAGGGTTTGGCTACACCTTC | CASSPGTGFGYTF | many | TRBJ1-2 | TRBD1 | TRBV5-1 | 13
TGTGCCACCAGTGATGACCGGGACGGGGACAACGTCCTGACTTTC | CATSDDRDGDNVLTF | - | TRBJ2-6 | - | TRBV24-1 | 15
TGTGCCAGCAGCTCGCCGGGGGCTCGCGAGCAGTACTTC | CASSSPGAREQYF | - | TRBJ2-7 | - | TRBV11-3 | 13
TGTGCCAGCTTGAGTGGGACAGACACTGAAGCTTTCTTT | CASLSGTDTEAFF | - | TRBJ1-1 | TRBD1 | TRBV19 | 13
TGTGCCAGCAGCACCCCAGGGTTCGAGCAGTACTTC | CASSTPGFEQYF | many | TRBJ2-7 | - | TRBV7-9 | 12